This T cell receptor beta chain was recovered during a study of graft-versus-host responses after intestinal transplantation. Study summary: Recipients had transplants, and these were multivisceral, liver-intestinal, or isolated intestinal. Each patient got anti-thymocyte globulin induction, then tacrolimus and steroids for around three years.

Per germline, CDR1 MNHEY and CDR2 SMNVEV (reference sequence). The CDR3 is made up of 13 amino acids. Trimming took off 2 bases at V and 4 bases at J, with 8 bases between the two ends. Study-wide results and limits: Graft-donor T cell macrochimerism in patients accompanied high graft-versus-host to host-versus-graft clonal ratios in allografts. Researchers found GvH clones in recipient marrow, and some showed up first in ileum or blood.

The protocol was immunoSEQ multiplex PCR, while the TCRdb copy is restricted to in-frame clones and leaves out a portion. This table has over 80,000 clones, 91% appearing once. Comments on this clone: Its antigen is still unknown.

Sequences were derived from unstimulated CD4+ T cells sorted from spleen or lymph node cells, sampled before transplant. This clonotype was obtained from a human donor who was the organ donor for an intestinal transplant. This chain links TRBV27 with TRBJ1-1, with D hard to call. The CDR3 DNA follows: TGTGCCAGCAGTTTACGTCCCAGCACTGAAGCTTTCTTT. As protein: CASSLRPSTEAFF.